The table lists the clone carrying this T cell receptor (beta chain) with a count of one. Its antigen is not identified. The data were obtained in a study of Ad26.COV2.S vaccination and SARS-CoV-2 variants. Overall study results and limits: Vaccinated and placebo-treated recipients had similar non-spike TCR breadth. Spike-specific TCR breadth in vaccine recipients exceeded that seen in placebo recipients.

This sample's treatment: over 15 received Ad26.COV2.S at low or high dose, single or two shots; 5 received placebo; per-sample allocation not given. Material that was analyzed had been drawn on day 63 after the first vaccine or placebo injection. The germline V gene encodes CDR1 SGDLS and CDR2 YYNGEE. The CDR3 contains 13 residues. The V end was cut by 4 bases, the J end by 7 bases, with 14 bases between. Libraries were prepared by immunoSEQ multiplex PCR; TCRdb keeps only in-frame clonotypes and omits some of them. This sample yields approximately 400,000 clones, of which about four fifths are seen a single time; almost 7.5% belongs to the top ten.

The TCR sequence derives from a person aged 18 to 65 who received the Ad26.COV2.S COVID-19 vaccine or a placebo. Sequenced here: peripheral blood, sampled in a trial of Ad26.COV2.S vaccine versus placebo. The rearrangement links TRBV9 to TRBJ2-5; D perhaps matches TRBD1 (6 bases). CDR3 in amino acids: CASSRNRDGTQYF. CDR3 in DNA: TGTGCCAGCAGCCGTAACAGGGACGGGACCCAGTACTTC.